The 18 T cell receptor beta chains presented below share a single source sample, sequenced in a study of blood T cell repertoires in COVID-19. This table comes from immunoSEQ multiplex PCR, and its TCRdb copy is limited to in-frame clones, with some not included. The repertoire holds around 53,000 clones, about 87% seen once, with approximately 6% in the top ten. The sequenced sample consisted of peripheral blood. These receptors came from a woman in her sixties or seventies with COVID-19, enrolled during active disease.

CDR3: CASSSTDYGYTF. As DNA, the CDR3 is TGTGCCAGCAGTTCCACAGATTATGGCTACACCTTC. This chain joins TRBV28 and TRBJ1-2; no clear D gene. V was shortened by 4 bases and J by 5 bases, with 8 bases between the two germline ends. Germline lookup yields CDR1 MDHEN and CDR2 SYDVKM. This CDR3 is built from 12 residues.

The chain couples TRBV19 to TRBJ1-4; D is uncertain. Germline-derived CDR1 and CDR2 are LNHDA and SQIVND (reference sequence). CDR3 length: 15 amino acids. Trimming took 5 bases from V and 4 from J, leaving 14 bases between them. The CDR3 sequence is CASSFQTGFNEKLFF. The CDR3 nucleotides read TGTGCCAGTAGTTTTCAGACGGGTTTTAATGAAAAACTGTTTTTT.

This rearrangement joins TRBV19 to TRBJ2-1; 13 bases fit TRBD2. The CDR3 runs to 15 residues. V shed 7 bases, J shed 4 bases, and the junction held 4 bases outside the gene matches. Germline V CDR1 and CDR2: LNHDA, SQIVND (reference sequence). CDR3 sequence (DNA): TGTGCCAGTAACCCGGGACTAGCGGGGTACAATGAGCAGTTCTTC. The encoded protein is CASNPGLAGYNEQFF.

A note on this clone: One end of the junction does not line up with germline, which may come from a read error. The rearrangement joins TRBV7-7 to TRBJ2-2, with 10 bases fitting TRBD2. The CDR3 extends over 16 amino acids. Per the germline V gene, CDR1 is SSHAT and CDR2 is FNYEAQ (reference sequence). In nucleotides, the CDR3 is TGTGCTAGCAACCCGGGGACTAGCGATAACACCGGGGAGCTGTTTTTT. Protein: CASNPGTSDNTGELFF. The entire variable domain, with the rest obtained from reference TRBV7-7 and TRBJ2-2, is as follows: GAGVSQSPRYKVTKRGQDVTLRCDPISSHATLYWYQQALGQGPEFLTYFNYEAQPDKSGLPSDRFSAERPEGSISTLTIQRTEQRDSAMYRCASNPGTSDNTGELFFGEGSRLTVL.

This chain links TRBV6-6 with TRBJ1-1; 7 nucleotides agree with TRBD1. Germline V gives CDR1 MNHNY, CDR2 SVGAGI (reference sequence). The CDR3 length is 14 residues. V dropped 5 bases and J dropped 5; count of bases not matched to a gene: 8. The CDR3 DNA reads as TGTGCCAGCAGTAACAGACAGGGTAGGACTGAAGCTTTCTTT. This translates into CASSNRQGRTEAFF.

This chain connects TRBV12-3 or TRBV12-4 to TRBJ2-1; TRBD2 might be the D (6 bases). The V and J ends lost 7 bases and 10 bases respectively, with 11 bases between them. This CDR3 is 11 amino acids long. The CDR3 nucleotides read TGTGCCAGCACTCAGGCGGGAGAGCAGTTCTTC. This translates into CASTQAGEQFF.

DNA for the CDR3: TGTGCCAGCACCCCGTCCGGGTTGGGTAACAATGAGCAGTTCTTC. It encodes CASTPSGLGNNEQFF. The gene calls are TRBV28 and TRBJ2-1; D gene uncertain. This CDR3 spans 15 amino acids. Trimming took off 7 bases at V and 5 bases at J, with 18 bases between the two ends. The germline CDR1 and CDR2 sequences are MDHEN and SYDVKM.

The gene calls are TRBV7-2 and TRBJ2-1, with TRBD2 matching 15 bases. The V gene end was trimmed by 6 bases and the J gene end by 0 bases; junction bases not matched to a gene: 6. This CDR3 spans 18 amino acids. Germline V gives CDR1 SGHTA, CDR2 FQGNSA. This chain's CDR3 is CASRGGTSGRFSYNEQFF. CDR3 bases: TGTGCCAGCAGGGGAGGGACTAGCGGGAGGTTCTCCTACAATGAGCAGTTCTTC.

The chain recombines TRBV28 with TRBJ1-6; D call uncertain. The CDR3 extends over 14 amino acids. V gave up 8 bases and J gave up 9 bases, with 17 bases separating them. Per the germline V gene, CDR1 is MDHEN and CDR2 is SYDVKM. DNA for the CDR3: TGTGCCAGCTCCCCCAGGCAAGAAATTTCACCCCTCCACTTT. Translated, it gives CASSPRQEISPLHF.

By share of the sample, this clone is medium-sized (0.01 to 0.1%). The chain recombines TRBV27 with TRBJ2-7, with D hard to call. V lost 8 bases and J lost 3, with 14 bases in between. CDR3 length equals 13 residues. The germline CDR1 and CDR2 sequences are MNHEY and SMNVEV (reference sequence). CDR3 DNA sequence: TGTGCCAGCCGATTGGGCGCGAACTACGAGCAGTACTTC. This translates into CASRLGANYEQYF.

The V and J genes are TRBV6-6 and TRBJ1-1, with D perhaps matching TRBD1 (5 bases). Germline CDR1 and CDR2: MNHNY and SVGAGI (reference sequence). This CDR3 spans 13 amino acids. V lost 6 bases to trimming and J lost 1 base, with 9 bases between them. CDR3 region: CASRGEGNTEAFF. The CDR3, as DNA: TGTGCCAGCAGGGGGGAGGGGAACACTGAAGCTTTCTTT.

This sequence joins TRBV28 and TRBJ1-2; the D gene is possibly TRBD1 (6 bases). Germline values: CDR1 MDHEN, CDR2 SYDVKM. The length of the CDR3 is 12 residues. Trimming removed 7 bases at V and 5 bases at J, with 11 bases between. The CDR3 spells CASTLTGYGYTF. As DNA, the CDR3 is TGTGCCAGCACCCTAACAGGGTATGGCTACACCTTC.

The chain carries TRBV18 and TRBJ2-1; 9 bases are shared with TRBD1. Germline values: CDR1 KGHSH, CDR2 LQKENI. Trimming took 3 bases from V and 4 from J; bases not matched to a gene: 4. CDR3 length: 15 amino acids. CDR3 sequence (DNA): TGTGCCAGCTCACCCCCGGGACAGGGTTACAATGAGCAGTTCTTC. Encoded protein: CASSPPGQGYNEQFF.

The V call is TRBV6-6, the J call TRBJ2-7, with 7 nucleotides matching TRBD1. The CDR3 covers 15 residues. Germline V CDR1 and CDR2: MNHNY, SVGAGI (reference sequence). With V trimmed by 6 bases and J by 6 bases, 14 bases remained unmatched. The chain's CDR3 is CASSRTGTGAREQYF. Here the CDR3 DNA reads TGTGCCAGCAGCCGGACCGGTACAGGGGCTCGCGAGCAGTACTTC.

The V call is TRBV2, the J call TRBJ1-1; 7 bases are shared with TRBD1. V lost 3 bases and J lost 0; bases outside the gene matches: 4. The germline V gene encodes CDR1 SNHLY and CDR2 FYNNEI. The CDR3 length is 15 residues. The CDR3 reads CASSDLRGMNTEAFF. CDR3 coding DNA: TGTGCCAGCAGTGACCTCAGGGGGATGAACACTGAAGCTTTCTTT.

DNA of the CDR3: TGTGCCACCAAGGACAGGGAACGCTACGAGCAGTACTTC. Translation gives CATKDRERYEQYF. This chain uses TRBV6-5 with TRBJ2-7; 8 positions agree with TRBD1. The CDR3 loop spans 13 amino acids. The V gene end was trimmed by 10 bases and the J gene end by 3 bases; junction bases not matched to a gene: 8. CDR1 MNHEY and CDR2 SVGAGI come from the germline V gene.

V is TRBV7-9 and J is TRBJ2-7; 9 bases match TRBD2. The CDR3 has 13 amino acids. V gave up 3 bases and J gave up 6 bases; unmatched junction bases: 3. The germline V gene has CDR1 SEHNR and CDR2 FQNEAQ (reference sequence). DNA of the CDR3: TGTGCCAGCAGCTTTAGCGGGAGTCGCGAGCAGTACTTC. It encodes CASSFSGSREQYF. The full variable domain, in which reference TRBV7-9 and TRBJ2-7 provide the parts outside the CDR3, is DTGVSQNPRHKITKRGQNVTFRCDPISEHNRLYWYRQTLGQGPEFLTYFQNEAQLEKSRLLSDRFSAERPKGSFSTLEIQRTEQGDSAMYLCASSFSGSREQYFGPGTRLTVT.

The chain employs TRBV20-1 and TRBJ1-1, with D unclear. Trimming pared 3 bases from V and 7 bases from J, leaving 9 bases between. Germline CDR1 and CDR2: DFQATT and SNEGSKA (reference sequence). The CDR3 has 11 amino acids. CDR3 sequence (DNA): TGCAGTGCTAGGGGTAGCAATGAAGCTTTCTTT. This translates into CSARGSNEAFF.